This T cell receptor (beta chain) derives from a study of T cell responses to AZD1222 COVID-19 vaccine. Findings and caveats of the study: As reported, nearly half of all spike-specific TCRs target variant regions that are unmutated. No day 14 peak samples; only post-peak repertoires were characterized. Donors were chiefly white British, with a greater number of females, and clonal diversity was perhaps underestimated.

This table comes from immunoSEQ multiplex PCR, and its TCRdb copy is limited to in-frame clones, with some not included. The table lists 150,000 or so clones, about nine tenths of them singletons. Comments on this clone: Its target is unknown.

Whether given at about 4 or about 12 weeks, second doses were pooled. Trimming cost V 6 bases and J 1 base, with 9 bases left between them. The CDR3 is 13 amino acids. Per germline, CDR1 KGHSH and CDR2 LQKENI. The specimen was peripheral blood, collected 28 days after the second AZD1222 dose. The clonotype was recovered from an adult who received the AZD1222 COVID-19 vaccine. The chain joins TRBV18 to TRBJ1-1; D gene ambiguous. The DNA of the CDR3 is TGTGCCAGCTCGACCGGAGGGAACACTGAAGCTTTCTTT. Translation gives CASSTGGNTEAFF.